This TCR beta chain emerged from a study of cytomegalovirus exposure and HLA in healthy donors. PCR employed 60 Vbeta and 13 Jbeta primers. Using immunoSEQ multiplex PCR, the repertoire was profiled, and TCRdb retains in-frame clones only, with some absent. The data hold roughly 200,000 clones, with approximately 81% observed a single time. This CDR3 spans 16 amino acids. The germline CDR1 and CDR2 sequences are MDHEN and SYDVKM. V lost 5 bases and J lost 5; bases outside the gene matches: 8. This chain links TRBV28 with TRBJ1-6, with TRBD1 matching over 8 bases. The TCR originated in a man under 40 in good health and CMV-seronegative. The sequenced sample was PBMCs. CDR3 protein: CASSRPTGANNSPLHF. As DNA, the CDR3 is TGTGCCAGCAGTCGCCCGACAGGGGCAAATAATTCACCCCTCCACTTT.